The T cell receptor beta chain described here comes from a study of technical replicates of blood from a few donors. V dropped 6 bases and J dropped 2 bases, with 11 bases sitting between them. Germline loops: CDR1 SGDLS, CDR2 YYNGEE. The CDR3 has 13 residues. Data came from immunoSEQ multiplex PCR; TCRdb stores just in-frame clones and leaves some out. Here the sample spans 64,000 or so clones, 75% to 90% being singletons. The clonotype was recovered from a human donor in good health. Some clones in this sample may be carry-over from other donors' samples. Input material: PBMCs. The chain carries TRBV9 and TRBJ1-2; D is ambiguous. CDR3 coding DNA: TGTGCCAGCACCCAGATTTCCAACTATGGCTACACCTTC. Protein: CASTQISNYGYTF. The variable domain in full, with the rest retrieved from reference TRBV9 and TRBJ1-2, is DSGVTQTPKHLITATGQRVTLRCSPRSGDLSVYWYQQSLDQGLQFLIQYYNGEERAKGNILERFSAQQFPDLHSELNLSSLELGDSALYFCASTQISNYGYTFGSGTRLTVV.